The clone carrying this TCR beta chain has ten or more counts. The target antigen is unknown. Researchers took RNA transcripts and amplified the TCR beta CDR3 regions from them. A first-round RT-PCR of the TCR CDR3 used the HTBI primer set. TCRdb itself ran the multiplex PCR reads through MiXCR, one entry per CDR3 protein. This table has hundreds of thousands of distinct CDR3 sequences, about a third appearing once. This sample was included in a study of T cells in Graves' hyperthyroidism and ophthalmopathy. Newly diagnosed hyperthyroidism patients aged 18 to 65 years had disease lasting under 2 months. Study outcomes and limitations: Clonotypes that were expanded in thyroid above 0.001 mostly appeared in blood too. Prediction of ophthalmopathy progression came a median approximately 7 months pre-onset.

The sequencing sample was made of blood. This TCR derives from a woman aged 40 to 49 with Graves' hyperthyroidism.

The CDR3: CASSYQAFTSGNTIYF. The CDR3 region has the DNA TGTGCCAGCAGTTACCAGGCCTTCACCTCTGGAAACACCATATATTTT. This rearrangement joins TRBV6-5 to TRBJ1-3; D uncertain. The germline V gene has CDR1 MNHEY and CDR2 SVGAGI. Deletions cut 2 bases from V and 0 bases from J, with 11 bases between. The CDR3 is 16 residues long.